The rows below give T cell receptor beta chains drawn from one sample of a study of T cell responses to AZD1222 COVID-19 vaccine. This table comes from immunoSEQ multiplex PCR, and its TCRdb copy is limited to in-frame clones, with some not included. The sample yields 150,000 to 200,000 clones, about 90% seen once. The sequencing here drew on peripheral blood, taken 28 days after the second AZD1222 dose. The receptors derive from an adult who received the AZD1222 COVID-19 vaccine. Both conserved end residues are part of each CDR3. A D gene is named only where the DNA matches it firmly. Only part of the rows carry a size: once, few, many, or a class if the clone is expanded.

V gene: TRBV10-3
D gene: -
J gene: TRBJ1-2
clone size: -
CDR3 DNA: TGTGCCATCAGTGGGTCGGTGGCTGGCTACACCTTC
CDR3 protein: CAISGSVAGYTF

V gene: TRBV18
D gene: TRBD1
J gene: TRBJ2-7
clone size: -
CDR3 DNA: TGTGCCAGCTCGACGGGACAGGGCGGCGAGCAGTACTTC
CDR3 protein: CASSTGQGGEQYF

V gene: TRBV9
D gene: -
J gene: TRBJ1-5
clone size: -
CDR3 DNA: TGTGCCAGCAGCGCCCACGGAGATAGCAATCAGCCCCAGCATTTT
CDR3 protein: CASSAHGDSNQPQHF

V gene: TRBV5-6
D gene: TRBD1
J gene: TRBJ2-5
clone size: many
CDR3 DNA: TGTGCCAGCAGCTTAGGGGCCTCGACAGGGAGAGAGACCCAGTACTTC
CDR3 protein: CASSLGASTGRETQYF

V gene: TRBV5-1
D gene: -
J gene: TRBJ1-2
clone size: -
CDR3 DNA: TGCGCCAGCAGCTTGGGGCAGGAGCCAGACGGCTACACCTTC
CDR3 protein: CASSLGQEPDGYTF

V gene: TRBV3-1/TRBV3-2
D gene: -
J gene: TRBJ2-6
clone size: -
CDR3 DNA: TGTGCCAGCAGCCAAGACATCTACGGGAGACTCGCCGTCCTGACTTTC
CDR3 protein: CASSQDIYGRLAVLTF

V gene: TRBV6-5
D gene: -
J gene: TRBJ2-7
clone size: few
CDR3 DNA: TGTGCCAGCAGTTACTCGTTCCCTGGGACCGAGCAGTACTTC
CDR3 protein: CASSYSFPGTEQYF

V gene: TRBV5-6
D gene: TRBD2
J gene: TRBJ2-5
clone size: -
CDR3 DNA: TGTGCCAGCAGCTTGTATCGAGGGAACGGGGGGTACCAAGAGACCCAGTACTTC
CDR3 protein: CASSLYRGNGGYQETQYF

V gene: TRBV7-9
D gene: TRBD1
J gene: TRBJ2-7
clone size: -
CDR3 DNA: TGTGCCAGCAGCCCAACCCGGACAGGAACCTACGAGCAGTACTTC
CDR3 protein: CASSPTRTGTYEQYF

V gene: TRBV28
D gene: -
J gene: TRBJ2-7
clone size: -
CDR3 DNA: TGTGCCAGCAGTTTGATCCGAGGGAAAGTGGGCGAGCAGTACTTC
CDR3 protein: CASSLIRGKVGEQYF

V gene: TRBV5-1
D gene: -
J gene: TRBJ1-2
clone size: -
CDR3 DNA: TGCGCCAGCAGCCCGGTCGGGATCGAGAGAGGCTACACCTTC
CDR3 protein: CASSPVGIERGYTF

V gene: TRBV29-1
D gene: -
J gene: TRBJ1-2
clone size: -
CDR3 DNA: TGCAGCGTTTCATCGGGAGACTATGGCTACACCTTC
CDR3 protein: CSVSSGDYGYTF

V gene: TRBV29-1
D gene: -
J gene: TRBJ1-2
clone size: -
CDR3 DNA: TGCAGCGCCGGGGGTAGGGACTATGAGGGCTACACCTTC
CDR3 protein: CSAGGRDYEGYTF

V gene: TRBV24-1
D gene: -
J gene: TRBJ2-1
clone size: once
CDR3 DNA: TGTGCCACCAGTGATTCACTCCCCGGGTCCTACAATGAGCAGTTCTTC
CDR3 protein: CATSDSLPGSYNEQFF

V gene: TRBV7-2
D gene: -
J gene: TRBJ2-3
clone size: -
CDR3 DNA: TGTGCCAGCAGCTTAGTGGGGGGGGCGACAGATACGCAGTATTTT
CDR3 protein: CASSLVGGATDTQYF

V gene: TRBV12-3/TRBV12-4
D gene: -
J gene: TRBJ1-2
clone size: -
CDR3 DNA: TGTGCCAGCAGCTGGAGGAGGGTGAATGGCTACACCTTC
CDR3 protein: CASSWRRVNGYTF

V gene: TRBV6-5
D gene: -
J gene: TRBJ1-1
clone size: -
CDR3 DNA: TGTGCCAGCAGTTACCAGGGGAGGCACACTGAAGCTTTCTTT
CDR3 protein: CASSYQGRHTEAFF

V gene: TRBV7-3
D gene: -
J gene: TRBJ2-1
clone size: -
CDR3 DNA: TGTGCCAGCAGCCCCCGGGGAGTCGGTGAGCAGTTCTTC
CDR3 protein: CASSPRGVGEQFF

V gene: TRBV5-1
D gene: TRBD1
J gene: TRBJ2-3
clone size: -
CDR3 DNA: TGCGCCAGCAGCTTGGGGGGACAGGGGTCGAGGGATACGCAGTATTTT
CDR3 protein: CASSLGGQGSRDTQYF

V gene: TRBV10-3
D gene: TRBD1
J gene: TRBJ1-5
clone size: -
CDR3 DNA: TGTGCCATCAGTGAGGGGACAGGGGGCAATCAGCCCCAGCATTTT
CDR3 protein: CAISEGTGGNQPQHF

V gene: TRBV2
D gene: -
J gene: TRBJ2-3
clone size: -
CDR3 DNA: TGTGCCAGCACGGGCCCCAGGGAAGATACGCAGTATTTT
CDR3 protein: CASTGPREDTQYF

V gene: TRBV10-1
D gene: -
J gene: TRBJ1-2
clone size: once
CDR3 DNA: TGCGCCAGCAGTGCGGGGAGTAACTATGGCTACACCTTC
CDR3 protein: CASSAGSNYGYTF

V gene: TRBV7-9
D gene: -
J gene: TRBJ1-6
clone size: -
CDR3 DNA: TGTGCCAGCAGCTTAGAAGGGATTATATCCCCCCTCCACTTT
CDR3 protein: CASSLEGIISPLHF

V gene: TRBV16
D gene: -
J gene: TRBJ1-5
clone size: -
CDR3 DNA: TGTGCCAGCAGCCAAAGGGTCAGCAATCAGCCCCAGCATTTT
CDR3 protein: CASSQRVSNQPQHF

V gene: TRBV6-5
D gene: -
J gene: TRBJ1-6
clone size: -
CDR3 DNA: TGTGCCAGCAGTTACTCGGCGGGTCCAACTAATTCACCCCTCCACTTT
CDR3 protein: CASSYSAGPTNSPLHF

V gene: TRBV2
D gene: -
J gene: TRBJ1-6
clone size: -
CDR3 DNA: TGTGCCAGCAGTGAATGGGTTAGTGGTTCTTCACCCCTCCACTTT
CDR3 protein: CASSEWVSGSSPLHF

V gene: TRBV6-4
D gene: -
J gene: TRBJ1-2
clone size: -
CDR3 DNA: TGTGCCAGCAGCCTCGATGTCGGGACGGGGAACTATGGCTACACCTTC
CDR3 protein: CASSLDVGTGNYGYTF

V gene: TRBV6-1
D gene: TRBD2
J gene: TRBJ2-3
clone size: few
CDR3 DNA: TGTGCCAGCAGTGCGTTCGGCGGGGGGACTAGCACAGATACGCAGTATTTT
CDR3 protein: CASSAFGGGTSTDTQYF

V gene: TRBV7-9
D gene: TRBD2
J gene: TRBJ2-5
clone size: -
CDR3 DNA: TGTGCCAGCAGCTTACATAGCGGGGGGGCCCAAGAGACCCAGTACTTC
CDR3 protein: CASSLHSGGAQETQYF

V gene: TRBV6-2/TRBV6-3
D gene: TRBD2
J gene: TRBJ2-7
clone size: -
CDR3 DNA: TGTGCCAGCAGTTGGAGGACTAGCGGAGCCTACGAGCAGTACTTC
CDR3 protein: CASSWRTSGAYEQYF

V gene: TRBV3-1/TRBV3-2
D gene: -
J gene: TRBJ1-2
clone size: -
CDR3 DNA: TGTGCCAGCAGCCAAGATATTCTGGGCTACACCTTC
CDR3 protein: CASSQDILGYTF

V gene: TRBV2
D gene: TRBD1
J gene: TRBJ1-2
clone size: -
CDR3 DNA: TGTGCCAGCAGCGGGGGGACAGGGGGATATGGCTACACCTTC
CDR3 protein: CASSGGTGGYGYTF

V gene: TRBV29-1
D gene: TRBD2
J gene: TRBJ2-7
clone size: once
CDR3 DNA: TGCAGCGTACGGGGATCGGCGGGAGGGCCCTACGAGCAGTACTTC
CDR3 protein: CSVRGSAGGPYEQYF

V gene: TRBV11-2
D gene: -
J gene: TRBJ2-5
clone size: -
CDR3 DNA: TGTGCCAGCAGTCATCAAGAGACCCAGTACTTC
CDR3 protein: CASSHQETQYF

V gene: TRBV6-6
D gene: -
J gene: TRBJ2-3
clone size: -
CDR3 DNA: TGTGCCAGCAGTCCCGGGACACCCGATGGGAATACGCAGTATTTT
CDR3 protein: CASSPGTPDGNTQYF

V gene: TRBV11-1
D gene: -
J gene: TRBJ1-6
clone size: -
CDR3 DNA: TGTGCCAGCAGCTTAGGTCAGGGTGTGTCACCCCTCCACTTT
CDR3 protein: CASSLGQGVSPLHF

V gene: TRBV7-9
D gene: -
J gene: TRBJ1-3
clone size: -
CDR3 DNA: TGTGCCAGCAGCTCCGAAACGTCGGGGGCGGCTGGAAACACCATATATTTT
CDR3 protein: CASSSETSGAAGNTIYF

V gene: TRBV6-5
D gene: -
J gene: TRBJ1-3
clone size: -
CDR3 DNA: TGTGCCAGCAGATTTTCGGGAGAAGGGAACACCATATATTTT
CDR3 protein: CASRFSGEGNTIYF

V gene: TRBV6-4
D gene: -
J gene: TRBJ1-6
clone size: -
CDR3 DNA: TGTGCCAGCAGTGAGTTGGCGACAGACTATAATTCACCCCTCCACTTT
CDR3 protein: CASSELATDYNSPLHF

V gene: TRBV5-5
D gene: -
J gene: TRBJ2-7
clone size: -
CDR3 DNA: TGTGCCAGCAGCTTTGAACAGCTATCCTACGAGCAGTACTTC
CDR3 protein: CASSFEQLSYEQYF

V gene: TRBV4-1
D gene: TRBD1
J gene: TRBJ1-4
clone size: -
CDR3 DNA: TGCGCCAGCAGCCAAGATCAGGGGGACAGTCCTAATGAAAAACTGTTTTTT
CDR3 protein: CASSQDQGDSPNEKLFF

V gene: TRBV7-9
D gene: -
J gene: TRBJ2-7
clone size: -
CDR3 DNA: TGTGCCAGCAGCTTAGAGGACGGCGGCTACGAGCAGTACTTC
CDR3 protein: CASSLEDGGYEQYF

V gene: TRBV12-5
D gene: -
J gene: TRBJ2-3
clone size: -
CDR3 DNA: TGTGCTAGTGGTTTGACACGCGGGGAGCGGGCCTATCCTAGTGCGGATACGCAGTATTTT
CDR3 protein: CASGLTRGERAYPSADTQYF

V gene: TRBV7-9
D gene: -
J gene: TRBJ1-4
clone size: -
CDR3 DNA: TGTGCCAGCAGCTTGAGCGGGGTCACCAATGAAAAACTGTTTTTT
CDR3 protein: CASSLSGVTNEKLFF

V gene: TRBV7-2
D gene: -
J gene: TRBJ2-2
clone size: -
CDR3 DNA: TGTGCCAGCAGCTTAGAACGGGAAGCCGGGGAGCTGTTTTTT
CDR3 protein: CASSLEREAGELFF

V gene: TRBV11-2
D gene: -
J gene: TRBJ2-2
clone size: -
CDR3 DNA: TGTGCCAGCAGTCTAGAGCTACAGGGATCCTCGAACACCGGGGAGCTGTTTTTT
CDR3 protein: CASSLELQGSSNTGELFF

V gene: TRBV2
D gene: -
J gene: TRBJ2-7
clone size: -
CDR3 DNA: TGTGCCAGCATCACAGCTTTAGTTTCCTACGAGCAGTACTTC
CDR3 protein: CASITALVSYEQYF

V gene: TRBV5-1
D gene: -
J gene: TRBJ1-2
clone size: -
CDR3 DNA: TGCGCCAGCAGCTTTTTAGGGACGGTCAACTATGGCTACACCTTC
CDR3 protein: CASSFLGTVNYGYTF

V gene: TRBV30
D gene: -
J gene: TRBJ2-2
clone size: once
CDR3 DNA: TGTGCCTGGAGTGTCCCTGCGAGGCCCGGGGAGCTGTTTTTT
CDR3 protein: CAWSVPARPGELFF

V gene: TRBV9
D gene: -
J gene: TRBJ2-3
clone size: -
CDR3 DNA: TGTGCCAGCAGCCTCCTAGTTAGCGGCACAGATACGCAGTATTTT
CDR3 protein: CASSLLVSGTDTQYF

V gene: TRBV6-5
D gene: TRBD1
J gene: TRBJ1-2
clone size: -
CDR3 DNA: TGTGCCAGCAGTTACACAACAGGGGGAGGCTACACCTTC
CDR3 protein: CASSYTTGGGYTF

V gene: TRBV12-3/TRBV12-4
D gene: -
J gene: TRBJ2-5
clone size: -
CDR3 DNA: TGTGCCAGCAGTTTAGTAGGGGGAGAGACCCAGTACTTC
CDR3 protein: CASSLVGGETQYF

V gene: TRBV20-1
D gene: -
J gene: TRBJ1-2
clone size: -
CDR3 DNA: TGCAGTGCTAGTTCCGGCCAGACCAACTATGGCTACACCTTC
CDR3 protein: CSASSGQTNYGYTF

V gene: TRBV6-5
D gene: -
J gene: TRBJ2-3
clone size: -
CDR3 DNA: TGTGCCAGCAGTCAAACATGGGTAGGCACAGATACGCAGTATTTT
CDR3 protein: CASSQTWVGTDTQYF